Following are 13 T cell receptor beta chains from one sample sequenced in a study of T cells in Graves' hyperthyroidism and ophthalmopathy. Amplified TCR beta CDR3 regions came from RNA transcripts. TCR CDR3 underwent first-round RT-PCR with the HTBI primer set. MiXCR, applied by TCRdb to the multiplex PCR reads, yields one record per CDR3 protein. Of hundreds of thousands of distinct CDR3 sequences listed, roughly 15% are singletons. The material sequenced was blood. The receptors come from a woman aged 30 to 39 with Graves' hyperthyroidism.

This chain joins TRBV27 and TRBJ2-2; 13 bases align to TRBD2. V gave up 4 bases and J gave up 8 bases; unmatched junction bases: 4. The CDR3 spans 15 residues. The germline CDR1 and CDR2 sequences are MNHEY and SMNVEV (reference sequence). CDR3 loop: CASSSQGLAGGELFF. CDR3 nucleotides: TGTGCCAGCAGTTCCCAGGGACTAGCGGGAGGGGAGCTGTTTTTT.

Many counts were recorded for this clonotype. V is TRBV7-2 and J is TRBJ2-7, with D possibly TRBD2 on 5 matching bases. Looked up from germline, CDR1 is SGHTA and CDR2 is FQGNSA. The CDR3 is 13 amino acids. V was cut by 2 bases and J by 7 bases, with 12 bases left in between. The CDR3: CASSLQASGEQYF. CDR3 DNA: TGTGCCAGCAGCTTACAAGCGTCGGGGGAGCAGTACTTC.

Ten or more counts support this clonotype. The chain combines TRBV28 with TRBJ2-7; 8 positions agree with TRBD2. V trimming: 6 bases; J trimming: 4 bases; junction bases outside the gene matches: 14. From germline, CDR1 is MDHEN and CDR2 SYDVKM. The CDR3 sequence is 16 residues long. The CDR3 bases are TGTGCCAGCAGACCCGCGGGGGGTCTCGAACTATACGAGCAGTACTTC. This encodes CASRPAGGLELYEQYF.

This clonotype was seen many times. The rearrangement links TRBV20-1 to TRBJ1-4; 7 bases line up with TRBD1. CDR1 is DFQATT, CDR2 SNEGSKA, per germline (reference sequence). With 6 bases clipped from V and 4 bases from J, the junction kept 5 bases outside the gene matches. The CDR3 sequence is 13 residues long. The CDR3 region has the DNA TGCAGTGCCAGGGGGTATGGTAATGAAAAACTGTTTTTT. It yields the protein CSARGYGNEKLFF.

There are a few counts of this clonotype. The chain carries TRBV6-2 or TRBV6-3 and TRBJ2-7; TRBD1 is a possible D gene (6 bases). The CDR3 has 13 amino acids. CDR1 is MNHEY, CDR2 SVGEGT, per germline. Trimming stripped 5 bases from V and 1 base from J, with 9 bases between. CDR3 DNA sequence: TGTGCCAGCAGTGACAGGAGGTCCTACGAGCAGTACTTC. It specifies CASSDRRSYEQYF.

This clonotype was seen a handful of times. This sequence may be a read error, since a much larger clone differs from it by one base. This chain connects TRBV10-3 to TRBJ2-1; TRBD1 matches at 7 bases. Germline values: CDR1 ENHRY, CDR2 SYGVKD. The CDR3 has 14 residues. The V gene end was trimmed by 3 bases and the J gene end by 10 bases; junction bases not matched to a gene: 9. CDR3: CAISDTTDRDEQFF. CDR3 coding DNA: TGTGCCATCAGTGACACCACCGACAGGGACGAGCAGTTCTTC.

This clonotype has more than one count but fewer than ten. The rearrangement links TRBV7-3 to TRBJ2-1; tentatively, D is TRBD2 (6 bases). The CDR3 contains 15 residues. V was shortened by 5 bases and J by 0 bases, with 11 bases between the two germline ends. Germline values: CDR1 SGHTA, CDR2 FQGTGA. CDR3 coding DNA: TGTGCCAGCAGCCAAGTCGGGGGCTCCTACAATGAGCAGTTCTTC. It encodes CASSQVGGSYNEQFF. The full variable domain, its missing parts supplied by reference TRBV7-3 and TRBJ2-1, is GAGVSQTPSNKVTEKGKYVELRCDPISGHTALYWYRQSLGQGPEFLIYFQGTGAADDSGLPNDRFFAVRPEGSVSTLKIQRTERGDSAVYLCASSQVGGSYNEQFFGPGTRLTVL.

This clonotype was counted only a few times. V usage is TRBV19 and J usage is TRBJ2-1; tentative D call: TRBD1 (6 bases). The CDR3 sequence is 13 residues long. CDR1 is LNHDA, CDR2 SQIVND, per germline (reference sequence). The germline V and J ends were trimmed by 7 bases and 13 bases, with 20 bases remaining between them. The CDR3 protein is CASNPPEQGRQFF. The CDR3, as DNA: TGTGCCAGTAACCCGCCCGAACAGGGTAGACAGTTCTTC. The whole variable domain, remainder taken from reference TRBV19 and TRBJ2-1, is DGGITQSPKYLFRKEGQNVTLSCEQNLNHDAMYWYRQDPGQGLRLIYYSQIVNDFQKGDIAEGYSVSREKKESFPLTVTSAQKNPTAFYLCASNPPEQGRQFFGPGTRLTVL.

This clonotype was detected ten times or more. This chain uses TRBV12-5 with TRBJ2-5; 7 positions agree with TRBD1. The V and J ends lost 11 bases and 5 bases, in that order; junction bases with no gene match: 5. This CDR3 region has 11 residues. Germline V gene data show CDR1 as LGHNT and CDR2 as FRNRAP. In nucleotides, the CDR3 is TGTGCTGGGGACAGCGCCGAGACCCAGTACTTC. It codes for CAGDSAETQYF.

Worth noting for this clonotype: The junction differs from germline at one of its ends, possibly a read error. This rearrangement joins TRBV11-2 to TRBJ2-3, with D unclear. This CDR3 spans 12 amino acids. Germline CDR1 and CDR2: SGHAT and FQNNGV. The CDR3 DNA follows: TGTGCCGGCAGCCCAAGCACAGATACGCAGTATTTT. It codes for CAGSPSTDTQYF.

V usage is TRBV6-5 and J usage is TRBJ2-1, with TRBD2 as a possible D gene (6 bases). V was shortened by 0 bases and J by 2 bases, with 11 bases between the two germline ends. The CDR3 sequence is 16 residues long. Germline CDR1 reads MNHEY; CDR2 reads SVGAGI. The CDR3 coding sequence is TGTGCCAGCAGTTACTCAGAGCGGAGGGCCTACAATGAGCAGTTCTTC. It translates to CASSYSERRAYNEQFF.

This clonotype was detected many times. This rearrangement joins TRBV7-2 to TRBJ2-7; D unresolved. The CDR3 is 11 amino acids. Per the germline V gene, CDR1 is SGHTA and CDR2 is FQGNSA. V lost 5 bases to trimming and J lost 0 bases, with 2 bases between them. The CDR3: CASSASYEQYF. The DNA of the CDR3 is TGTGCCAGCAGCGCCTCCTACGAGCAGTACTTC.

This clonotype was counted a few times. V usage is TRBV7-6 and J usage is TRBJ2-3; D ambiguous. The V gene lost 5 bases and the J gene lost 8 bases, with 17 bases spanning the gap. This CDR3 has 14 residues. The V gene's germline CDR1 is SGHVS and CDR2 FNYEAQ. The CDR3 DNA follows: TGTGCCAGCAGCCCAGTCAACGGGTTTGGTACGCAGTATTTT. The encoded protein is CASSPVNGFGTQYF.